Listed below are T cell receptor beta chains from one sample, sequenced in a study of chemoradiotherapy in HPV16-positive cancers. Here immunoSEQ multiplex PCR was the method, and the copy in TCRdb shows in-frame clones only, minus some. The repertoire includes about 68,000 clones, 88% of them detected once, and 4% to 5% sits in the top ten. The sequencing used blood, collected from a patient who underwent chemoradiotherapy. These receptors were obtained from a human donor with HPV-associated anogenital cancer. Both conserved end residues are part of each CDR3. A D gene is named only where the DNA matches it firmly. Size tells how often a clone was seen (once, few, many) or the class of an expanded clone, and some rows leave it out.

cdr3_aa cdr3_nt clone_size j_call d_call v_call
CASSSTSGTGGFEAFF TGTGCCAGCAGTTCAACCTCCGGGACAGGGGGCTTTGAAGCTTTCTTT . TRBJ1-1 TRBD1 TRBV27
CAWSSTGLSTEAFF TGTGCCTGGAGTAGTACAGGCTTGAGCACTGAAGCTTTCTTT few TRBJ1-1 . TRBV30
CASRGLNYGYTF TGTGCCAGCAGGGGCTTGAACTATGGCTACACCTTC . TRBJ1-2 . TRBV25-1
CASSFPSPPGQGNSYEQYF TGTGCCAGCAGCTTCCCATCCCCTCCAGGACAGGGAAACTCCTACGAGCAGTACTTC . TRBJ2-7 . TRBV21-1
CASAWTLNTEAFF TGCGCCAGCGCTTGGACGCTGAACACTGAAGCTTTCTTT . TRBJ1-1 . TRBV5-1
CASSPEGGNRHEQYF TGTGCCAGCTCCCCAGAGGGGGGCAATAGGCACGAGCAGTACTTC . TRBJ2-7 . TRBV18
CASSQRARSDTQYF TGTGCCAGCAGTCAACGAGCCCGCTCTGATACGCAGTATTTT . TRBJ2-3 . TRBV2
CASDIGDFFNEQFF TGTGCCAGCGATATTGGGGATTTCTTCAATGAGCAGTTCTTC . TRBJ2-1 . TRBV2
CASSLSAGGFYGYTF TGTGCCAGCAGCTTGTCGGCAGGGGGCTTCTATGGCTACACCTTC . TRBJ1-2 TRBD1 TRBV5-4
CASSPGHWEVYGYTF TGTGCCAGCAGCCCGGGACACTGGGAGGTCTATGGCTACACCTTC . TRBJ1-2 . TRBV11-1
CASSPQETSIDEQFF TGTGCCAGCAGTCCCCAGGAGACTAGCATCGATGAGCAGTTCTTC . TRBJ2-1 TRBD2 TRBV28
CASSLYRGGTEAFF TGCGCCAGCAGCTTGTATCGAGGAGGCACTGAAGCTTTCTTT . TRBJ1-1 . TRBV5-1
CASSLVAGRELFF TGTGCCAGCAGCTTAGTTGCGGGCCGGGAGCTGTTTTTT . TRBJ2-2 . TRBV11-3
CAISESPSGSTDTQYF TGTGCCATCAGTGAGTCGCCCAGCGGGAGCACAGATACGCAGTATTTT few TRBJ2-3 . TRBV10-3
CASSAQTGGDEQFF TGTGCCAGCAGCGCCCAGACAGGGGGCGATGAGCAGTTCTTC . TRBJ2-1 TRBD1 TRBV11-3
CASSYSTGTEEQYF TGTGCCAGCAGTTACTCTACAGGGACGGAGGAGCAGTACTTC . TRBJ2-7 . TRBV6-6
CASSQGSSSYNSPLHF TGCGCCAGCAGCCAAGGGAGCAGCTCCTATAATTCACCCCTCCACTTT . TRBJ1-6 . TRBV4-1
CASSAGTASNQPQHF TGTGCCAGCAGCGCCGGGACAGCTAGCAATCAGCCCCAGCATTTT . TRBJ1-5 TRBD1 TRBV9
CASSLWEALGTEAFF TGTGCCAGCAGCTTATGGGAGGCCCTAGGCACTGAAGCTTTCTTT . TRBJ1-1 . TRBV13
CASSFSRGRKGEKLFF TGTGCCAGCAGTTTTTCAAGGGGGCGAAAGGGGGAAAAACTGTTTTTT . TRBJ1-4 TRBD1 TRBV28
CASSPRTLYGYTF TGTGCCAGCAGCCCCCGGACGCTCTATGGCTACACCTTC . TRBJ1-2 . TRBV5-8
CASIRGQGAGEKLFF TGTGCCAGTATTCGCGGACAGGGGGCCGGTGAAAAACTGTTTTTT . TRBJ1-4 TRBD1 TRBV19
CASSRSRGLDNQPQHF TGTGCCAGCAGTAGAAGCAGGGGGCTCGACAATCAGCCCCAGCATTTT . TRBJ1-5 TRBD1 TRBV2
CSVEGTARRTGAFF TGCAGCGTTGAAGGGACCGCCCGGCGGACTGGAGCTTTCTTT . TRBJ1-1 . TRBV29-1
CASSLFLNRYSNQPQHF TGTGCCAGCAGCTTATTTTTAAACAGATATAGCAATCAGCCCCAGCATTTT . TRBJ1-5 . TRBV11-2
CASSISGDRELFF TGTGCCAGTAGTATATCCGGGGACCGGGAGCTGTTTTTT . TRBJ2-2 . TRBV19
CASSLFGGQTQYF TGTGCCAGCAGCTTATTTGGGGGACAGACCCAGTACTTC once TRBJ2-5 . TRBV7-8
CASSLDGGFSGGDIQYF TGTGCCAGCAGCTTAGATGGCGGCTTTAGCGGTGGGGACATTCAGTACTTC . TRBJ2-4 . TRBV7-2
CAWSVQAAGRITGELFF TGTGCCTGGAGTGTCCAAGCGGCCGGCAGGATCACCGGGGAGCTGTTTTTT once TRBJ2-2 . TRBV30
CASSPAVSTSGRAGETQYF TGTGCCAGCAGCCCAGCGGTCTCGACTAGCGGGAGGGCCGGTGAGACCCAGTACTTC . TRBJ2-5 TRBD2 TRBV7-8
CASSAQNRDSLNNEQFF TGTGCCAGCAGCGCCCAAAACAGAGACTCGTTAAACAATGAGCAGTTCTTC . TRBJ2-1 . TRBV9
CASSQQGALEKLFF TGTGCCAGCAGTCAACAGGGGGCGCTAGAAAAACTGTTTTTT . TRBJ1-4 TRBD1 TRBV2
CASSFRDEQYF TGTGCCAGCAGTTTCCGGGACGAGCAGTACTTC . TRBJ2-7 . TRBV6-5
CASSYRQGWEKLFF TGTGCCAGCAGTTACCGCCAGGGTTGGGAAAAACTGTTTTTT . TRBJ1-4 . TRBV6-5
CASSLNSGGDEQYF TGTGCCAGCAGCTTAAACTCTGGGGGGGACGAGCAGTACTTC once TRBJ2-7 TRBD2 TRBV13
CASSRTSGNTGELFF TGTGCCAGCAGCCGGACTAGCGGGAACACCGGGGAGCTGTTTTTT . TRBJ2-2 TRBD2 TRBV6-6
CASGSDLNTEAFF TGTGCTAGTGGTTCGGACCTGAACACTGAAGCTTTCTTT . TRBJ1-1 . TRBV12-5
CASKMEHEFAYEQYF TGTGCCAGCAAGATGGAGCACGAATTCGCCTACGAGCAGTACTTC . TRBJ2-7 . TRBV6-6
CSVGATGTGELFF TGCAGCGTCGGGGCTACAGGTACCGGGGAGCTGTTTTTT few TRBJ2-2 . TRBV29-1
CASSSGQGGDTQYF TGTGCCAGCAGCTCGGGACAGGGAGGGGATACGCAGTATTTT once TRBJ2-3 TRBD1 TRBV5-6
CASSSIGLAENIQYF TGTGCCAGCAGCTCCATCGGACTAGCGGAAAACATTCAGTACTTC once TRBJ2-4 TRBD2 TRBV5-4
CASRAETSGNTQYF TGCGCCAGCAGAGCGGAGACTAGCGGCAATACGCAGTATTTT . TRBJ2-3 TRBD2 TRBV5-1
CASSGQGGVYEQYF TGTGCCAGCAGCGGACAGGGGGGCGTATACGAGCAGTACTTC . TRBJ2-7 TRBD1 TRBV5-1
CASSTWRRGTYNEQFF TGTGCCAGCAGCACATGGCGTAGAGGCACCTACAATGAGCAGTTCTTC . TRBJ2-1 . TRBV5-4
CASSWRGRATEAFF TGTGCCAGCAGCTGGAGAGGGAGGGCCACTGAAGCTTTCTTT . TRBJ1-1 . TRBV13
CASTGQAVGTQYF TGTGCCAGCACTGGACAGGCCGTTGGGACCCAGTACTTC few TRBJ2-5 TRBD1 TRBV5-6
CASSYRGGTNEAFF TGTGCCAGCAGTTACAGGGGTGGGACCAATGAAGCTTTCTTT . TRBJ1-1 . TRBV6-5
CAWSDRGRSYGYTF TGTGCCTGGAGTGACAGGGGCCGTAGCTATGGCTACACCTTC . TRBJ1-2 TRBD1 TRBV30
CASSFRGGAGEAFF TGTGCCAGCAGCTTCCGGGGTGGGGCCGGTGAAGCTTTCTTT . TRBJ1-1 . TRBV5-6
CASSESGTPIYNEQFF TGTGCCAGCAGTGAAAGTGGGACCCCGATTTACAATGAGCAGTTCTTC . TRBJ2-1 . TRBV2
CASSVRSANTGELFF TGTGCCAGCAGCGTTAGATCAGCCAACACCGGGGAGCTGTTTTTT . TRBJ2-2 . TRBV9
CASSLQGWGNTIYF TGCGCCAGCAGCTTACAGGGTTGGGGAAACACCATATATTTT once TRBJ1-3 . TRBV5-1
CASSLKSLNTEAFF TGTGCCAGCAGCTTGAAATCGCTTAACACTGAAGCTTTCTTT . TRBJ1-1 . TRBV5-4
CASSQVTTNEKLFF TGCGCCAGCAGCCAAGTCACAACTAATGAAAAACTGTTTTTT . TRBJ1-4 . TRBV4-1
CATSRDHRGEKLFF TGTGCCACCAGCAGAGATCACAGGGGGGAAAAACTGTTTTTT once TRBJ1-4 TRBD1 TRBV15
CASSRGGGFNQPQHF TGTGCCAGCTCCAGAGGGGGGGGCTTCAATCAGCCCCAGCATTTT . TRBJ1-5 . TRBV6-5
CASSLEGGVGYGYTF TGTGCCAGCAGCTTAGAAGGGGGCGTAGGCTATGGCTACACCTTC . TRBJ1-2 TRBD1 TRBV7-2